These 21 T cell receptor beta chains came from one sample sequenced in a study of a mutant IDH1 vaccine in newly diagnosed glioma (TCRdb year 2021). To prepare the library, the immunoSEQ multiplex PCR assay was applied. TCRdb obtained this table from immuneACCESS and retained in-frame rearrangements with V and J assigned. These tables miss some clones; where compared with another copy, unresolved V genes account for less than half of the shortfall, and the remainder is unexplained. This sample gives some 58,000 clones in total; roughly 76% of them show up just once. In total, the top ten clones hold less than 7% of the sample. The antigens for these receptors are not known. What the time point label conveys for this sample: week 35, safety follow-up. Every vaccine dose consisted of 300 ug of a 20-mer mutant IDH1 peptide in Montanide, administered subcutaneously together with topical imiquimod. Source: PBMCs, taken from a glioma patient whose treatment included an IDH1 peptide vaccine. These TCRs come from a man aged 35 to 55 with glioma.

This chain uses TRBV4-3 with TRBJ1-2; the D gene is possibly TRBD1 (5 bases). V was pared by 4 bases and J by 6 bases, with 15 bases between. The germline V gene has CDR1 LGHNA and CDR2 YSLEER. CDR3 size: 14 residues. As DNA, the CDR3 is TGCGCCAGCAGCCCCCACCGAGGGGCTGATGGCTACACCTTC. This gives the protein CASSPHRGADGYTF.

The rearrangement uses TRBV11-2 and TRBJ1-6; no firm D call. Trimming cost V 0 bases and J 7 bases, with 10 bases left between them. The CDR3 is 15 residues long. Germline CDR1 is SGHAT and CDR2 is FQNNGV. The CDR3 region is CASSLERQRNSPLHF. CDR3 nucleotide sequence: TGTGCCAGCAGCTTAGAAAGGCAGCGGAATTCACCCCTCCACTTT.

The chain couples TRBV6-5 to TRBJ2-1, with D unresolved. V gave up 2 bases and J gave up 3 bases, with 8 bases separating them. The CDR3 has 14 amino acids. CDR1 is MNHEY and CDR2 is SVGAGI in the germline V gene. The CDR3 DNA sequence: TGTGCCAGCAGTTACGGTCGAAGCTACAATGAGCAGTTCTTC. Translating gives CASSYGRSYNEQFF.

This clone was found once. The chain couples TRBV19 to TRBJ2-6; D call uncertain. CDR1 and CDR2 from the germline V gene are LNHDA and SQIVND (reference sequence). Trimming removed 7 bases at V and 0 bases at J, with 10 bases between. The CDR3 loop spans 15 amino acids. CDR3 region: CASNGISSGANVLTF. The CDR3 bases are TGTGCCAGTAACGGAATCAGCTCTGGGGCCAACGTCCTGACTTTC.

This chain links TRBV4-3 with TRBJ2-3; D gene uncertain. This CDR3 has 20 amino acids. The V end was cut by 0 bases, the J end by 0 bases, with 22 bases between. Germline lookup yields CDR1 LGHNA and CDR2 YSLEER. The CDR3 DNA reads TGCGCCAGCAGCCAAGATTTACGGCCATACGGAGTCTCTAGCACAGATACGCAGTATTTT. It is translated as CASSQDLRPYGVSSTDTQYF.

The rearrangement links TRBV19 to TRBJ2-5; D could derive from TRBD1 or TRBD2 (5 bases each). With 5 bases removed from V and 1 base from J, the gap between germline ends came to 8 bases. Per the germline V gene, CDR1 is LNHDA and CDR2 is SQIVND (reference sequence). CDR3 length: 13 amino acids. CDR3 protein: CASSVGAQETQYF. CDR3 in DNA: TGTGCCAGTAGTGTCGGGGCCCAAGAGACCCAGTACTTC.

The genes are TRBV7-8 and TRBJ2-3; TRBD1 matches 7 bases. Losses at the gene ends were 2 bases for V and 7 bases for J; bases not matched to a gene: 12. There are 16 residues in the CDR3. CDR1 is SGHVS, CDR2 FQNEAQ, per germline. The DNA for the CDR3 is TGTGCCAGCAGCTTACCCCTACGACAGGGACAGCATACGCAGTATTTT. This translates into CASSLPLRQGQHTQYF.

The V call is TRBV18, the J call TRBJ2-1; a possible D gene is TRBD1 (6 bases). Germline lookup yields CDR1 KGHSH and CDR2 LQKENI. With 5 bases removed from V and 10 bases from J, the gap between germline ends came to 12 bases. The CDR3 totals 12 residues. Written as DNA, the CDR3 is TGTGCCAGCTCATACAGGGTCGGGGAGCAGTTCTTC. This translates into CASSYRVGEQFF.

The chain employs TRBV5-1 and TRBJ2-2; D gene uncertain. With 0 bases removed from V and 2 bases from J, the gap between germline ends came to 11 bases. CDR3 length: 16 residues. Looked up from germline, CDR1 is SGHRS and CDR2 is YFSETQ. The CDR3 nucleotides are TGCGCCAGCAGCTTGGATGTGACTGAAAACACCGGGGAGCTGTTTTTT. It encodes CASSLDVTENTGELFF.

This chain links TRBV7-2 with TRBJ2-2; the D is unclear. Germline CDR1 and CDR2: SGHTA and FQGNSA. The germline V and J ends were trimmed by 2 bases and 1 base, with 11 bases remaining between them. CDR3 length: 16 amino acids. CDR3 in amino acids: CASSLQGPGNTGELFF. The CDR3 DNA follows: TGTGCCAGCAGCTTACAAGGACCCGGGAACACCGGGGAGCTGTTTTTT.

This clone has a handful of counts. The V gene is TRBV7-9, the J gene TRBJ1-1; TRBD1 might be the D (6 bases). Trimming took off 11 bases at V and 6 bases at J, with 16 bases between the two ends. This CDR3 has 12 amino acids. Germline assignment: CDR1 SEHNR and CDR2 FQNEAQ (reference sequence). For the CDR3, the DNA is TGTGCCTGGGTGACAGGTAGCGCTGAAGCTTTCTTT. It yields the protein CAWVTGSAEAFF.

The CDR3 DNA is TGTGCCAGCAGTTACTCGGGACCTCCCAATGAGCAGTTCTTC. Translating it yields CASSYSGPPNEQFF. The chain recombines TRBV6-6 with TRBJ2-1, with D possibly called TRBD1 or TRBD2 (5 bases each). The CDR3 length is 14 residues. V was cut by 0 bases and J by 6 bases, with 9 bases left in between. CDR1 MNHNY and CDR2 SVGAGI come from the germline V gene (reference sequence).

The rearrangement links TRBV15 to TRBJ2-7; D gene uncertain. V was cut by 5 bases and J by 6 bases, with 14 bases left in between. The CDR3 covers 13 residues. Germline-derived CDR1 and CDR2 are LNHNV and YYDKDF (reference sequence). CDR3: CATSRPDTSEQYF. The DNA for the CDR3 is TGTGCCACCAGCCGGCCCGACACCTCCGAGCAGTACTTC.

The chain has TRBV7-2 and TRBJ1-5; D unclear. CDR1 and CDR2 from the germline V gene are SGHTA and FQGNSA. V was pared by 6 bases and J by 3 bases, with 12 bases between. The CDR3 consists of 14 residues. The CDR3 loop is CASRTDGPNQPQHF. In DNA form, the CDR3 reads TGTGCCAGCAGAACGGACGGCCCCAATCAGCCCCAGCATTTT.

V and J are TRBV7-2 and TRBJ2-2, with D maybe TRBD1 (6 bases). Trimming took off 5 bases at V and 1 base at J, with 8 bases between the two ends. The CDR3 is 14 residues long. Germline assignment: CDR1 SGHTA and CDR2 FQGNSA. The CDR3 DNA reads TGTGCCAGCAGCCAGGGACAGAACACCGGGGAGCTGTTTTTT. Translated: CASSQGQNTGELFF.

This chain uses TRBV28 with TRBJ2-2; no reliable D call. With 3 bases removed from V and 6 bases from J, the gap between germline ends came to 17 bases. The V gene's germline CDR1 is MDHEN and CDR2 SYDVKM. The CDR3 has 16 residues. The CDR3 DNA is TGTGCCAGCAGTTTTCAAGTACCTGGCCGCCCCGGGGAGCTGTTTTTT. It translates to CASSFQVPGRPGELFF.

This rearrangement joins TRBV7-2 to TRBJ2-3, with 7 positions matching TRBD1. The CDR3 loop spans 13 amino acids. Germline V gives CDR1 SGHTA, CDR2 FQGNSA. V lost 9 bases and J lost 0; bases outside the gene matches: 3. CDR3 region: CAREDRSTDTQYF. CDR3 DNA: TGTGCCAGAGAGGACAGGAGCACAGATACGCAGTATTTT.

This clone was recorded only once. The chain employs TRBV7-2 and TRBJ2-5; D is uncertain. Germline CDR1 and CDR2: SGHTA and FQGNSA. Between the trimmed V and J ends, which lost 4 bases and 4 bases, there was a span of 16 bases. The CDR3 consists of 15 residues. DNA for the CDR3: TGTGCCAGCAGCTGGGGTCGACTCAGGACAGAGACCCAGTACTTC. This sequence encodes CASSWGRLRTETQYF.

This clone was counted a few times. The V call is TRBV25-1, the J call TRBJ2-7; D tentatively reads TRBD1 or TRBD2 (5 bases each). This CDR3 has 15 residues. Germline lookup yields CDR1 MGHDK and CDR2 SYGVNS. Trimming took 6 bases from V and 3 from J, leaving 18 bases between them. The CDR3 nucleotides read TGTGCCAGCAGAGGGGAGAGTTTTCGGTTCTACGAGCAGTACTTC. This sequence encodes CASRGESFRFYEQYF.

The chain uses TRBV4-3 and TRBJ2-7, with 14 bases lining up with TRBD2. Trimming at V came to 3 bases and at J to 0 bases, leaving 13 bases not matched to a gene. This CDR3 spans 20 amino acids. Looked up from germline, CDR1 is LGHNA and CDR2 is YSLEER. This chain's CDR3 is CASSQGRLAGGPTHSYEQYF. CDR3 in DNA: TGCGCCAGCAGCCAGGGGCGACTAGCGGGAGGGCCTACTCACTCCTACGAGCAGTACTTC.

This chain joins TRBV29-1 and TRBJ2-3; D remains ambiguous. The germline V gene encodes CDR1 SQVTM and CDR2 ANQGSEA. The CDR3 runs 12 residues. With 6 bases removed from V and 0 bases from J, the gap between germline ends came to 7 bases. The CDR3 coding sequence is TGCAGCGTAGCGACTAGCACAGATACGCAGTATTTT. It encodes CSVATSTDTQYF.